The 3 T cell receptor beta chains below come from one sample, sequenced in a study of cytomegalovirus exposure and HLA in healthy donors. The PCR contained 60 Vbeta and 13 Jbeta primers. Clones were sequenced by immunoSEQ multiplex PCR, and TCRdb holds only the in-frame ones, with some missing. The sample has over 100,000 clones; 84% are singletons. The sequencing input was PBMCs. Receptors were obtained from a woman in her late teens or twenties in good health and CMV-seropositive.

The J gene is TRBJ2-1, the V gene TRBV4-1, with a possible D match to TRBD2 (6 bases). The germline V and J ends were trimmed by 1 base and 3 bases, with 10 bases remaining between them. CDR3 length: 15 residues. In germline, CDR1 is MGHRA, CDR2 YSYEKL. The CDR3 nucleotides are TGCGCCAGCAGCCAAGCGGGGGATAACTACAATGAGCAGTTCTTC. It encodes CASSQAGDNYNEQFF.

In its sample, this clone was seen once. The chain couples TRBV5-1 to TRBJ2-1, with 8 bases aligning to TRBD1. Germline assignment: CDR1 SGHRS and CDR2 YFSETQ. Losses at the gene ends were 4 bases for V and 2 bases for J; bases not matched to a gene: 5. The CDR3 is 15 residues long. The CDR3 bases are TGCGCCAGCAGCCCTACAGGGGGGACCTACAATGAGCAGTTCTTC. Amino acid sequence: CASSPTGGTYNEQFF.

This clone came up once. The chain uses TRBV27 and TRBJ2-7; the D is unclear. This CDR3 contains 13 residues. In germline, CDR1 is MNHEY, CDR2 SMNVEV (reference sequence). Trimming pared 6 bases from V and 2 bases from J, leaving 11 bases between. CDR3 coding DNA: TGTGCCAGCAGCCTCACCCGGGCCTACGAGCAGTACTTC. Translated: CASSLTRAYEQYF.